A single sample is the source of the 27 T cell receptor beta chains below, sequenced in a study of radiotherapy plus CTLA-4 blockade in lung cancer listed by TCRdb under 2018. Receptors were amplified or captured by the immunoSEQ multiplex PCR assay. Imported from immuneACCESS, the table was reduced by TCRdb to in-frame sequences with V and J called. These copies leave out some clones; in studies compared against another copy, an unresolved V gene accounts for under half, and the cause of the remainder is not known. Within this sample are tens of thousands of clones, with approximately 79% of them counted one time only. The ten biggest clones cover around 10% of the sample. The sequencing used peripheral blood, collected from a patient treated with radiotherapy plus ipilimumab. These receptors were taken from a human donor with non-small cell lung cancer who had stable disease on radiotherapy plus ipilimumab.

V is TRBV11-2 and J is TRBJ1-5; no firm D call. V was trimmed by 5 bases and J by 3 bases, leaving 20 bases between them. The V gene's germline CDR1 is SGHAT and CDR2 FQNNGV. The CDR3 extends over 17 amino acids. This CDR3 is CASSPGLHIKPNQPQHF. The CDR3 DNA reads as TGTGCCAGCAGCCCGGGTCTTCACATTAAACCCAATCAGCCCCAGCATTTT.

V gene TRBV27 combines with J gene TRBJ2-3; 11 nucleotides align to TRBD2. CDR1 and CDR2 from the germline V gene are MNHEY and SMNVEV (reference sequence). J gave up 5 bases and V 5 bases, and 9 bases lay outside the gene matches. The CDR3 runs to 16 residues. CDR3 loop: CASSAGVLAGEDTQYF. The CDR3 DNA reads TGTGCCAGCAGTGCTGGAGTACTAGCGGGGGAAGATACGCAGTATTTT.

V usage is TRBV28 and J usage is TRBJ1-2; D is unresolved. Germline V CDR1 and CDR2: MDHEN, SYDVKM. Trimming cost V 3 bases and J 4 bases, with 12 bases left between them. The CDR3 loop spans 14 amino acids. CDR3 in amino acids: CASSLVGDFYGYTF. DNA of the CDR3: TGTGCCAGCAGTTTGGTCGGAGACTTCTATGGCTACACCTTC.

The CDR3 DNA sequence: TGTGCCAGCAGCCAAGATTTAGGACGGCTGAACACTGAAGCTTTCTTT. This translates into CASSQDLGRLNTEAFF. V usage is TRBV14 and J usage is TRBJ1-1; D is unresolved. Germline V gene lookup returns CDR1 SGHDN and CDR2 FVKESK. The CDR3 has 16 amino acids. V dropped 0 bases and J dropped 0 bases, with 11 bases sitting between them.

The chain recombines TRBV7-9 with TRBJ2-5; 13 positions match TRBD2. This CDR3 region has 14 residues. Germline V gene sequence: CDR1 SEHNR, CDR2 FQNEAQ (reference sequence). J was trimmed by 5 bases and V by 9 bases; bases with no gene match: 6. The CDR3 sequence: CASTSGGATETQYF. The CDR3 DNA reads TGTGCCAGTACTAGCGGGGGGGCAACCGAGACCCAGTACTTC. Together with reference TRBV7-9 and TRBJ2-5, the CDR3 gives the full variable domain: DTGVSQNPRHKITKRGQNVTFRCDPISEHNRLYWYRQTLGQGPEFLTYFQNEAQLEKSRLLSDRFSAERPKGSFSTLEIQRTEQGDSAMYLCASTSGGATETQYFGPGTRLLVL.

The chain joins TRBV29-1 to TRBJ2-2, with D hard to call. The CDR3 has 13 amino acids. Germline-derived CDR1 and CDR2 are SQVTM and ANQGSEA. Between the trimmed V and J ends, which lost 4 bases and 2 bases, there was a span of 8 bases. Here the CDR3 reads CSVGSSNTGELFF. In DNA form, the CDR3 reads TGCAGCGTTGGGTCCAGTAACACCGGGGAGCTGTTTTTT.

V is TRBV25-1 and J is TRBJ1-1; 8 bases are a match to TRBD1. The CDR3 runs to 15 residues. CDR1 is MGHDK, CDR2 SYGVNS, per germline. The J segment lost 4 bases and the V segment lost 3 bases, leaving 7 bases of the junction unmatched. CDR3 in amino acids: CASSDRGQMVTEAFF. The CDR3 DNA follows: TGTGCCAGCAGTGACAGGGGGCAGATGGTCACTGAAGCTTTCTTT.

The CDR3 sequence: CASSIGVTASLSEAFF. The CDR3 DNA reads as TGTGCCAGTAGTATAGGAGTGACAGCCTCTTTATCTGAAGCTTTCTTT. The chain carries TRBV19 and TRBJ1-1, with D maybe TRBD1 (5 bases). CDR1 is LNHDA, CDR2 SQIVND, per germline (reference sequence). The CDR3 runs 16 residues. Trimming stripped 1 base from V and 6 bases from J, with 18 bases between.

The V gene is TRBV7-8, the J gene TRBJ1-6; D might be TRBD1 (5 bases). This CDR3 region has 16 residues. Germline lookup yields CDR1 SGHVS and CDR2 FQNEAQ. V lost 3 bases and J lost 8, with 17 bases in between. CDR3 DNA sequence: TGTGCCAGCAGCTTTCTCGATCAGGGTCTAGATTCACCCCTCCACTTT. Amino acid sequence: CASSFLDQGLDSPLHF.

This sequence joins TRBV12-5 and TRBJ1-2; D uncertain. Trimming took 1 base from V and 2 from J, leaving 5 bases between them. This CDR3 spans 13 amino acids. CDR1 LGHNT and CDR2 FRNRAP come from the germline V gene. CDR3 protein: CASGLGYNYGYTF. The CDR3 region has the DNA TGTGCTAGTGGTTTGGGATACAACTATGGCTACACCTTC.

The chain uses TRBV5-5 and TRBJ2-2, with 7 bases lining up with TRBD1. Germline loops: CDR1 SGHKS, CDR2 YYEKEE (reference sequence). The junction had 5 bases not matched to a gene; V was cut back by 2 bases and J by 1 base. The CDR3 extends over 16 amino acids. The CDR3 reads CASSFGRDRNTGELFF. The CDR3 DNA is TGTGCCAGCAGCTTCGGACGGGACAGGAACACCGGGGAGCTGTTTTTT.

This chain links TRBV5-6 with TRBJ1-1; no firm D call. The V gene lost 5 bases and the J gene lost 1 base, with 3 bases spanning the gap. The germline gives CDR1 SGHDT, CDR2 YYEEEE. The CDR3 runs 11 residues. The CDR3 DNA reads as TGTGCCAGCAGGAAGAACACTGAAGCTTTCTTT. The encoded protein is CASRKNTEAFF.

This chain joins TRBV29-1 and TRBJ2-7; D gene unclear. Trimming took off 1 base at V and 0 bases at J, with 7 bases between the two ends. Germline values: CDR1 SQVTM, CDR2 ANQGSEA. The CDR3 spans 13 residues. The CDR3 is CSVEGNNSYEQYF. The CDR3 nucleotides read TGCAGCGTTGAAGGCAATAACTCCTACGAGCAGTACTTC.

This chain uses TRBV5-1 with TRBJ2-5; D might be TRBD1 (5 bases). Germline values: CDR1 SGHRS, CDR2 YFSETQ. Trimming stripped 5 bases from V and 1 base from J, with 15 bases between. The CDR3 contains 15 residues. The CDR3 is CASSIDSFSQETQYF. DNA of the CDR3: TGCGCCAGCAGTATTGACAGCTTTTCCCAAGAGACCCAGTACTTC.

A word on this clone: The junction and the germline gene differ at one end; a read error may be behind it. J is TRBJ1-2 and V is TRBV5-4; possibly TRBD1 for D (5 bases). In germline, CDR1 is SGHNT, CDR2 YYREEE (reference sequence). The CDR3 totals 15 residues. CDR3 residues: CAGSPPAGTQRSYTF. In DNA form, the CDR3 reads TGTGCCGGCAGCCCACCAGCAGGGACCCAGAGGAGCTACACCTTC.

This clone was counted between two and nine times. DNA of the CDR3: TGTGCCAGCTCACCCGTAGACATGGGAGCATCTGAAGCTTTCTTT. It codes for CASSPVDMGASEAFF. The V call is TRBV18, the J call TRBJ1-1, with D unresolved. The CDR3 length is 15 residues. V was shortened by 3 bases and J by 6 bases, with 17 bases between the two germline ends. Looked up from germline, CDR1 is KGHSH and CDR2 is LQKENI.

The genes are TRBV25-1 and TRBJ1-4; D not resolved. Germline V gene lookup returns CDR1 MGHDK and CDR2 SYGVNS. Trimming removed 5 bases from V and 8 bases from J, with 18 bases in between. The CDR3 spans 15 residues. The CDR3 loop reads CASSSPTDGWEKLFF. The CDR3 DNA sequence: TGTGCCAGCAGTTCCCCGACTGACGGATGGGAAAAACTGTTTTTT.

This chain links TRBV10-3 with TRBJ2-6, with 9 positions matching TRBD1. Germline lookup yields CDR1 ENHRY and CDR2 SYGVKD. Trimming cost V 3 bases and J 0 bases; bases outside gene matches: 6. CDR3 length: 18 amino acids. The DNA for the CDR3 is TGTGCCATCAGTGACCCGACAGGGGGATCCTCTGGGGCCAACGTCCTGACTTTC. This sequence encodes CAISDPTGGSSGANVLTF.

The genes are TRBV5-4 and TRBJ1-2; TRBD1 is a possible D gene (5 bases). Germline CDR1 and CDR2: SGHNT and YYREEE (reference sequence). The CDR3 spans 14 residues. V was pared by 1 base and J by 4 bases, with 11 bases between. The chain's CDR3 is CASSLQQGSYGYTF. Written as DNA, the CDR3 is TGTGCCAGCAGCTTGCAGCAGGGCTCCTATGGCTACACCTTC.

J is TRBJ1-5 and V is TRBV19; D is uncertain. V lost 8 bases, J lost 1 base, and 15 bases lay in between. The V gene's germline CDR1 is LNHDA and CDR2 SQIVND (reference sequence). The CDR3 is made up of 15 amino acids. CDR3 DNA: TGTGCCAGTGTACGTTTAAGCGGGAGCAATCAGCCCCAGCATTTT. Amino acid sequence: CASVRLSGSNQPQHF. The full variable domain, its missing parts supplied by reference TRBV19 and TRBJ1-5, is DGGITQSPKYLFRKEGQNVTLSCEQNLNHDAMYWYRQDPGQGLRLIYYSQIVNDFQKGDIAEGYSVSREKKESFPLTVTSAQKNPTAFYLCASVRLSGSNQPQHFGDGTRLSIL.

The chain recombines TRBV7-2 with TRBJ1-6, with TRBD1 matching over 9 bases. V shed 5 bases, J shed 9 bases, and the junction held 14 bases outside the gene matches. Germline CDR1 is SGHTA and CDR2 is FQGNSA. This CDR3 is 17 amino acids long. The CDR3 loop is CASSPGLGGQGGSPLHF. CDR3 bases: TGTGCCAGCAGCCCGGGTTTGGGGGGACAGGGTGGTTCACCCCTCCACTTT. Complete variable domain (other parts from reference TRBV7-2 and TRBJ1-6): GAGVSQSPSNKVTEKGKDVELRCDPISGHTALYWYRQSLGQGLEFLIYFQGNSAPDKSGLPSDRFSAERTGGSVSTLTIQRTQQEDSAVYLCASSPGLGGQGGSPLHFGNGTRLTVT.

This clone was observed a few times. The rearrangement links TRBV5-1 to TRBJ1-2; 7 bases match TRBD1. The J segment lost 5 bases and the V segment lost 0 bases, leaving 4 bases of the junction unmatched. The CDR3 is 14 amino acids. Germline CDR1 SGHRS, CDR2 YFSETQ. For the CDR3, the DNA is TGCGCCAGCAGCTTGGAGGGACAGATGTATGGCTACACCTTC. It is translated as CASSLEGQMYGYTF.

The genes are TRBV18 and TRBJ1-1, with D maybe TRBD1 (6 bases). V was clipped by 3 bases and J by 3 bases, with 11 bases between them. CDR1 KGHSH and CDR2 LQKENI come from the germline V gene. This CDR3 contains 14 residues. The CDR3 DNA reads TGTGCCAGCTCACCTTCGGAGGGGGACACTGAAGCTTTCTTT. This encodes CASSPSEGDTEAFF.

This clone has more than one count but fewer than ten. This chain links TRBV4-2 with TRBJ1-6; maybe TRBD1 (6 bases). Trimming left V 3 bases short and J 9 bases short, with 21 bases between. The V gene's germline CDR1 is LGHNA and CDR2 YNFKEQ. The CDR3 has 17 amino acids. CDR3 residues: CASSQTTVGASISPLHF. The DNA of the CDR3 is TGTGCCAGCAGCCAGACAACAGTGGGGGCTTCAATTTCACCCCTCCACTTT.

This chain connects TRBV7-9 to TRBJ1-3; a possible D gene is TRBD1 (5 bases). CDR3 length: 16 residues. CDR1 is SEHNR, CDR2 FQNEAQ, per germline (reference sequence). Trimming shortened V by 3 bases and J by 0 bases, and 12 bases separated the two germline ends. Here the CDR3 DNA reads TGTGCCAGCAGCTTCGGGACGGGAACCTCTGGAAACACCATATATTTT. Translating gives CASSFGTGTSGNTIYF.

This CDR3 is CASSVDGVRGSQPQHF. CDR3 in DNA: TGTGCCAGCAGCGTGGACGGTGTCAGGGGTAGTCAGCCCCAGCATTTT. The chain uses TRBV9 and TRBJ1-5; D perhaps matches TRBD1 (6 bases). V was trimmed by 2 bases and J by 6 bases, leaving 18 bases between them. This CDR3 region has 16 residues. The V gene's germline CDR1 is SGDLS and CDR2 YYNGEE.

The gene calls are TRBV7-2 and TRBJ2-1; D remains unclear. Germline CDR1 SGHTA, CDR2 FQGNSA. Trimming stripped 5 bases from V and 4 bases from J, with 12 bases between. The CDR3 contains 14 residues. The CDR3 DNA follows: TGTGCCAGCAGCACTCCCAGCTTTTACAATGAGCAGTTCTTC. It encodes CASSTPSFYNEQFF.